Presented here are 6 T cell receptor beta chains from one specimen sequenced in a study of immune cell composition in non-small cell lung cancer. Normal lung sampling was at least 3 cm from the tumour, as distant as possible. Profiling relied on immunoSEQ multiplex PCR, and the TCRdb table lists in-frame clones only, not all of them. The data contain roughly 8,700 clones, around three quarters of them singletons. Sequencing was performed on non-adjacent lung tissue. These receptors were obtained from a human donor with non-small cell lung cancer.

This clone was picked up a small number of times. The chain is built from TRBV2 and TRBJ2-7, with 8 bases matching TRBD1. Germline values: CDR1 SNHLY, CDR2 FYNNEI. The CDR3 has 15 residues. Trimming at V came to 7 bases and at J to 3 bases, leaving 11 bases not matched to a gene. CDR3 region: CASIPDRGGFYEQYF. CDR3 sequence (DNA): TGTGCCAGCATTCCAGACAGGGGAGGATTCTACGAGCAGTACTTC.

The CDR3 loop is CASSRGTSSGELFF. The CDR3 nucleotides read TGTGCCAGCAGTCGCGGGACCAGTTCCGGGGAGCTGTTTTTT. The chain joins TRBV6-5 to TRBJ2-2; D perhaps matches TRBD2 (6 bases). The V and J ends lost 5 bases and 6 bases respectively, with 13 bases between them. This CDR3 spans 14 amino acids. Per the germline V gene, CDR1 is MNHEY and CDR2 is SVGAGI.

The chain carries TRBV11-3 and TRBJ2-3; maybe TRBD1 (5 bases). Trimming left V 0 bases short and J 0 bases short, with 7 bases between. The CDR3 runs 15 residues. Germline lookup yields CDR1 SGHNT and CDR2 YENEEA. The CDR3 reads CASSLDQGSTDTQYF. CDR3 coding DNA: TGTGCCAGCAGCTTAGATCAGGGCAGCACAGATACGCAGTATTTT. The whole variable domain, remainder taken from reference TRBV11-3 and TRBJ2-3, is EAGVVQSPRYKIIEKKQPVAFWCNPISGHNTLYWYLQNLGQGPELLIRYENEEAVDDSQLPKDRFSAERLKGVDSTLKIQPAELGDSAVYLCASSLDQGSTDTQYFGPGTRLTVL.

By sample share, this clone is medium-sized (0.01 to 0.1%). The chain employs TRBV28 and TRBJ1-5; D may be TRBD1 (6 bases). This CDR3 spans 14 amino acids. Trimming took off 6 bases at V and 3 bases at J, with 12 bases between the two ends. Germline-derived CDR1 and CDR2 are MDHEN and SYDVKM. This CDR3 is CASRPQGYNQPQHF. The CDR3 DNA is TGTGCCAGCAGGCCACAGGGCTACAATCAGCCCCAGCATTTT.

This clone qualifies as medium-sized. CDR3 loop: CASSQDAGWNEQFF. Written as DNA, the CDR3 is TGCGCCAGCAGCCAAGATGCAGGGTGGAATGAGCAGTTCTTC. J is TRBJ2-1 and V is TRBV4-1; D may be TRBD1 (5 bases). With 0 bases removed from V and 7 bases from J, the gap between germline ends came to 10 bases. Germline V CDR1 and CDR2: MGHRA, YSYEKL. This CDR3 has 14 amino acids.

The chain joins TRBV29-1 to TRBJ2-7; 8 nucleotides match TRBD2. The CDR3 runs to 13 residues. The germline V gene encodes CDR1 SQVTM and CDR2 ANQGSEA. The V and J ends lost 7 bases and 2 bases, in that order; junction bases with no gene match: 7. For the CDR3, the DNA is TGCAGCGCAAAGCGGGAGCGGACCTACGAGCAGTACTTC. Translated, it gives CSAKRERTYEQYF.